This TCR beta chain was identified in a study of regulatory T cells in long-lasting Graves disease. Germline V gives CDR1 DFQATT, CDR2 SNEGSKA (reference sequence). Trimming took off 2 bases at V and 0 bases at J, with 16 bases between the two ends. This CDR3 comprises 16 residues. Time point denoted: newly diagnosed GD, antithyroid drugs for less than 3 months. RNA from PBMCs was the source of the TCR library. Patients met American Thyroid Association criteria for Graves' disease. EDTA tubes held roughly 9.9 milliliters of peripheral blood from each patient. This clonotype has only one observation. Since the CDR3 does not end with the conserved phenylalanine or tryptophan, this likely comes from a read error. Library construction for TCR beta used iRepertoire HTBI primers and Arm-PCR of CDR3 regions. In TCRdb, the multiplex PCR reads were re-called with MiXCR into one record per CDR3 protein. Here the sample spans around 320,000 distinct CDR3 sequences, 16% being singletons.

These data are also associated with another study on T cells in Graves' hyperthyroidism and ophthalmopathy. That source notes: Hyperthyroidism, newly diagnosed and lasting under 2 months, affected patients aged 18 to 65. Lactation, pregnancy, other autoimmune disease or uncontrolled infection led to exclusion of patients.

This TCR was sampled from a man aged 40-49 years with Graves disease. The V gene is TRBV20-1, the J gene TRBJ1-1; D is ambiguous. Sequencing was performed on peripheral blood mononuclear cells (PBMCs), taken at new diagnosis, from a patient treated with antithyroid drugs. CDR3 sequence (DNA): TGCAGTGCTAGAAGCTTAGGTCCAGCCTTGAACACTGAAGCTTTCTCT. Encoded protein: CSARSLGPALNTEAFS.